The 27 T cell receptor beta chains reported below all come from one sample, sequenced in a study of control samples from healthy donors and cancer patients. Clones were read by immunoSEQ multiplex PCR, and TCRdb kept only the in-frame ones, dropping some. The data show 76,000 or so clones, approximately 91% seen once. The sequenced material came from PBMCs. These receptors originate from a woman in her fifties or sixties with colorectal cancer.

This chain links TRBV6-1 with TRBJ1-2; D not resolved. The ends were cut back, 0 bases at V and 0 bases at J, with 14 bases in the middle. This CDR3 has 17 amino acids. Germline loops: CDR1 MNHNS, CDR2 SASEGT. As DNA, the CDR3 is TGTGCCAGCAGTGAAGCCGGCCGTCGCCTCGCTAACTATGGCTACACCTTC. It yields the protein CASSEAGRRLANYGYTF.

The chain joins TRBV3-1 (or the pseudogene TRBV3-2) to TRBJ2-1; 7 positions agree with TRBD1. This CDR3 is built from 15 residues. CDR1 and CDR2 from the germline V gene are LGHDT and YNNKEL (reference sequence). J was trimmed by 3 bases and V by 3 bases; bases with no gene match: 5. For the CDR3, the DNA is TGTGCCAGCAGCCAGGGACAGAATCACTACAATGAGCAGTTCTTC. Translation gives CASSQGQNHYNEQFF.

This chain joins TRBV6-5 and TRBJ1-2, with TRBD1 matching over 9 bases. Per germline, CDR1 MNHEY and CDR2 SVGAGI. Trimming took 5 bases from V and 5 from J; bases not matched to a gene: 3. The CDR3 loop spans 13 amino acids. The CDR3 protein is CASSKGQGYGYTF. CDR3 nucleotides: TGTGCCAGCAGTAAGGGACAGGGTTATGGCTACACCTTC.

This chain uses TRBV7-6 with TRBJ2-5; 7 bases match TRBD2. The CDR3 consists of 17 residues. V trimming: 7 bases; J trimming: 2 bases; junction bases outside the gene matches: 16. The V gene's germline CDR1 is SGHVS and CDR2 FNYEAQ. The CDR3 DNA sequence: TGTGCCAGCACCCACGGTGGTGGGGGGGGATGGCAAGAGACCCAGTACTTC. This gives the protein CASTHGGGGGWQETQYF.

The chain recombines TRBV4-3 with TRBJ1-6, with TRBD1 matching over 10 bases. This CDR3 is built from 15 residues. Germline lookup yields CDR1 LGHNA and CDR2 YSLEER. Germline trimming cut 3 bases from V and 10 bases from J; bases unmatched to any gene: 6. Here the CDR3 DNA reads TGCGCCAGCAGCCACGACAGGGGGCTAAACTCACCCCTCCACTTT. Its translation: CASSHDRGLNSPLHF.

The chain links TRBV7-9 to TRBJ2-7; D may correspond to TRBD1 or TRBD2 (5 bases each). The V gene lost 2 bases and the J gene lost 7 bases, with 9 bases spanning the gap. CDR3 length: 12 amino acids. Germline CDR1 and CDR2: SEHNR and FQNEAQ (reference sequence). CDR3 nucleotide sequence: TGTGCCAGCAGCTTATATGGGGGAGAGCAGTACGTC. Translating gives CASSLYGGEQYV.

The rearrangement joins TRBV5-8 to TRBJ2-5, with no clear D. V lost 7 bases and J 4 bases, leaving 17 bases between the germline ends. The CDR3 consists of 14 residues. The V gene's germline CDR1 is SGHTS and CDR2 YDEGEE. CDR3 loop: CASCHATRGETQYF. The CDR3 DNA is TGTGCCAGCTGTCATGCGACCCGCGGAGAGACCCAGTACTTC. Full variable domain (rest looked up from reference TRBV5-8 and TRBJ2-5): EAGVTQSPTHLIKTRGQQATLRCSPISGHTSVYWYQQALGLGLQFLLWYDEGEERNRGNFPPRFSGRQFPNYSSELNVNALELEDSALYLCASCHATRGETQYFGPGTRLLVL.

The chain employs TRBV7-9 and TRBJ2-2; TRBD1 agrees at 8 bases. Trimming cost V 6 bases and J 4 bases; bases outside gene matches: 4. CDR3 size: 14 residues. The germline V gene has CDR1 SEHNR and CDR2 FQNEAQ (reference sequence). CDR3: CASRETGGTGELFF. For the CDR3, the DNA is TGTGCCAGCAGGGAAACAGGGGGCACCGGGGAGCTGTTTTTT.

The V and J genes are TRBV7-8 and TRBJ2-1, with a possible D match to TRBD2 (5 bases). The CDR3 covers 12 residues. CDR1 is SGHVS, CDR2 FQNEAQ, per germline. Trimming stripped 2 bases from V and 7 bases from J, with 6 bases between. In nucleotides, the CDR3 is TGTGCCAGCAGCTTATCGGGGAATGAGCAGTTCTTC. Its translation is CASSLSGNEQFF. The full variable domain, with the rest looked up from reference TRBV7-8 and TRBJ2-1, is GAGVSQSPRYKVAKRGQDVALRCDPISGHVSLFWYQQALGQGPEFLTYFQNEAQLDKSGLPSDRFFAERPEGSVSTLKIQRTQQEDSAVYLCASSLSGNEQFFGPGTRLTVL.

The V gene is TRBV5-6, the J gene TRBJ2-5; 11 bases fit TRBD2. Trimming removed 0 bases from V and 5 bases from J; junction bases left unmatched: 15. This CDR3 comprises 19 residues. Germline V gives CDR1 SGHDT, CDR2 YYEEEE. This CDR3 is CASSLGPASGGTDGETQYF. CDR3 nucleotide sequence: TGTGCCAGCAGCTTGGGCCCCGCTAGCGGGGGGACCGATGGGGAGACCCAGTACTTC.

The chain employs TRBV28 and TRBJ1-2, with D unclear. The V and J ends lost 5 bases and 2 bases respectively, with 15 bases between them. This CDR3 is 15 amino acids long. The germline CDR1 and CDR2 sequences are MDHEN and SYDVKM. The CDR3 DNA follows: TGTGCCAGCAGTCCATTAACAGTTTTAAACTATGGCTACACCTTC. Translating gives CASSPLTVLNYGYTF.

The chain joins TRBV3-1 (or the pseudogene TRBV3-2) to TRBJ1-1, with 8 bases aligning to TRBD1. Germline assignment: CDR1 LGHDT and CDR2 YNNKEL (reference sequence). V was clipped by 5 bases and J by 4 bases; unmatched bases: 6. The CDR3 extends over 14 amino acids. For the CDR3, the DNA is TGTGCCAGCAGCATAACAGGGGGGGCCACTGAAGCTTTCTTT. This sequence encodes CASSITGGATEAFF.

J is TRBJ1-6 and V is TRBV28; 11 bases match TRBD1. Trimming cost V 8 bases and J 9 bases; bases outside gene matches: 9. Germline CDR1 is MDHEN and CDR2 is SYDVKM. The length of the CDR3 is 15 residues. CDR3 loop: CASGPGQGVGSPLHF. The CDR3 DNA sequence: TGTGCCAGCGGGCCGGGACAGGGGGTGGGTTCACCCCTCCACTTT.

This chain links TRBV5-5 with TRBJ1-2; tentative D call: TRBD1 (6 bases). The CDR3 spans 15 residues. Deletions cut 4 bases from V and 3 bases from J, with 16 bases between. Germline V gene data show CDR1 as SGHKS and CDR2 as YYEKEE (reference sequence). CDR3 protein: CASSRGGTRDYGYTF. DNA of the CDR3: TGTGCCAGCAGCCGCGGGGGCACTAGGGACTATGGCTACACCTTC.

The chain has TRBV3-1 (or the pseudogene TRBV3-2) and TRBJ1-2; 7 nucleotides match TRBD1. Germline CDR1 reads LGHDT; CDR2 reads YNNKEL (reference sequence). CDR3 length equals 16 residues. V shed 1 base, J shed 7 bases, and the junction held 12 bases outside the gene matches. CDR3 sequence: CASSQGRGTVKSGYTF. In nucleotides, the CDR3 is TGTGCCAGCAGCCAAGGCCGAGGGACAGTAAAATCTGGCTACACCTTC.

CDR3 region: CASSYTGGAYGYTF. CDR3 DNA sequence: TGTGCCAGCAGCTACACCGGGGGGGCCTATGGCTACACCTTC. The gene calls are TRBV3-1 (or the pseudogene TRBV3-2) and TRBJ1-2; TRBD1 might be the D (6 bases). V shed 5 bases and J shed 4 bases, with 14 bases lying between them. This CDR3 is built from 14 residues. The germline V gene encodes CDR1 LGHDT and CDR2 YNNKEL (reference sequence).

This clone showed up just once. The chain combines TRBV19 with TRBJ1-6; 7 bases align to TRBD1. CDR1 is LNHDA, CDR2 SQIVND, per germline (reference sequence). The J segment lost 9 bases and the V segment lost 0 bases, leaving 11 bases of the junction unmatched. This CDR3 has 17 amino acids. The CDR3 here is CASSIERGLQQGSPLHF. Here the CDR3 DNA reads TGTGCCAGTAGTATAGAGAGGGGGCTACAACAGGGTTCACCCCTCCACTTT.

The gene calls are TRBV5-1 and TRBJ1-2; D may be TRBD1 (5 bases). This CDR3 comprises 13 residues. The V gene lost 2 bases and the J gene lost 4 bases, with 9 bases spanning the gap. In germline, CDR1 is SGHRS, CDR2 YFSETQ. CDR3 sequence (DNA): TGCGCCAGCAGCTTCGAGGGGACCTATGGCTACACCTTC. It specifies CASSFEGTYGYTF.

CDR3: CSVGTGVADTQYF. CDR3 DNA: TGCAGCGTGGGGACAGGGGTCGCAGATACGCAGTATTTT. The chain recombines TRBV29-1 with TRBJ2-3; 10 bases fit TRBD1. After removal of 6 bases from V and 4 bases from J, the junction contained 4 bases not matched to a gene. CDR1 is SQVTM, CDR2 ANQGSEA, per germline. This CDR3 is built from 13 residues.

CDR3 residues: CASSFPAGPKRLFF. For the CDR3, the DNA is TGTGCCAGTAGTTTCCCAGCGGGACCCAAAAGACTGTTTTTT. The V and J genes are TRBV19 and TRBJ1-4; D is possibly TRBD1 (5 bases). The ends were cut back, 5 bases at V and 13 bases at J, with 20 bases in the middle. Looked up from germline, CDR1 is LNHDA and CDR2 is SQIVND (reference sequence). The CDR3 sequence is 14 residues long.

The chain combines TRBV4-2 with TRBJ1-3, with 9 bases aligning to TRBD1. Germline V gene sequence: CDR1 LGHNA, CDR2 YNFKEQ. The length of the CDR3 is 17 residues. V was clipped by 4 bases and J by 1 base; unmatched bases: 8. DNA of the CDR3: TGTGCCAGCAGCCCCGGACAGGGGAGTAAGTCTGGAAACACCATATATTTT. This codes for CASSPGQGSKSGNTIYF.

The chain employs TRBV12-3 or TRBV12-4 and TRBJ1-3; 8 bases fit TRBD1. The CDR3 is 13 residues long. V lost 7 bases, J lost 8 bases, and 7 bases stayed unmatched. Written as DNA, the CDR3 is TGTGCCAGCACCCAGACAGGGGTCGACACCATATATTTT. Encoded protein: CASTQTGVDTIYF.

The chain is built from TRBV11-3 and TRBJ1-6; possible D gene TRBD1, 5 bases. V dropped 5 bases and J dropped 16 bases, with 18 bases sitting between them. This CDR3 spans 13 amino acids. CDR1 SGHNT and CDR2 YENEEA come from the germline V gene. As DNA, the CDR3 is TGTGCCAGCAGCCACTCCACCGGCGGACATCTCCACTTT. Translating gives CASSHSTGGHLHF.

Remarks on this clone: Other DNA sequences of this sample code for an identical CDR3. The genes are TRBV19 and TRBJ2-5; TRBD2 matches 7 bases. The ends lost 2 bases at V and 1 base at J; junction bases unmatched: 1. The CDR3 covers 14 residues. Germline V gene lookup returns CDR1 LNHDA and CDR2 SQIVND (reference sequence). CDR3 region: CASSISGVQETQYF. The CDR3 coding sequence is TGTGCCAGTAGTATAAGCGGGGTCCAAGAGACCCAGTACTTC.

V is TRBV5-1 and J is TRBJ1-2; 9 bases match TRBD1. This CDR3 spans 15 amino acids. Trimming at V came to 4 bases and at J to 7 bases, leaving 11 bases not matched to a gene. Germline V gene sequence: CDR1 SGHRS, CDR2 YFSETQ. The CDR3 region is CASSPDRGNYGGYTF. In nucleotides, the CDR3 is TGCGCCAGCAGCCCAGACAGGGGGAATTACGGTGGCTACACCTTC.

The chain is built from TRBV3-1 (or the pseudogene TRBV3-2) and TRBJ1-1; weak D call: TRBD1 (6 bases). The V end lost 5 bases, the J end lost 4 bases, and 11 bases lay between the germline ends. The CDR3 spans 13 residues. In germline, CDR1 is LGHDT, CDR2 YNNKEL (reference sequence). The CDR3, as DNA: TGTGCCAGCAGCTCACAGGGCTCCACTGAAGCTTTCTTT. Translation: CASSSQGSTEAFF.

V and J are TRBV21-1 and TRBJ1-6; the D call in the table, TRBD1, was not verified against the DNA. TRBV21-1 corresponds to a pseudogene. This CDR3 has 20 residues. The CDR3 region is CASSKVNETGGSTYNSPLHF. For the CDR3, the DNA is TGTGCCAGCAGCAAAGTTAACGAAACAGGGGGCTCTACCTATAATTCACCCCTCCACTTT.